These 21 T cell receptor beta chains originate from one sample sequenced in a study of blood T cell repertoires in COVID-19. Here immunoSEQ multiplex PCR was the method, and the copy in TCRdb shows in-frame clones only, minus some. This sample carries 130,000 to 150,000 clones, about 80% of them seen once, and the ten largest clones take 9.2%. Sequenced sample: PBMCs or T cells enriched from blood (not recorded which). The receptors originated from a middle-aged man who had recovered from COVID-19.

This chain joins TRBV2 and TRBJ1-3; no reliable D call. The CDR3 is 15 residues long. Trimming took 6 bases from V and 5 from J, leaving 17 bases between them. The germline V gene encodes CDR1 SNHLY and CDR2 FYNNEI. The CDR3 region is CASSAVVAPRNTIYF. Written as DNA, the CDR3 is TGTGCCAGCAGCGCCGTGGTGGCTCCACGAAACACCATATATTTT.

V and J are TRBV15 and TRBJ2-1, with D possibly being TRBD2 (5 bases). Germline CDR1 LNHNV, CDR2 YYDKDF (reference sequence). CDR3 length: 15 amino acids. Deletions cut 8 bases from V and 0 bases from J, with 14 bases between. The CDR3 region is CATAKHGSSYNEQFF. As DNA, the CDR3 is TGTGCCACCGCAAAGCATGGGAGCTCCTACAATGAGCAGTTCTTC.

The rearrangement joins TRBV18 to TRBJ2-7; TRBD2 matches at 16 bases. There are 16 residues in the CDR3. CDR1 is KGHSH, CDR2 LQKENI, per germline. With 0 bases clipped from V and 5 bases from J, the junction kept 1 base outside the gene matches. The CDR3 is CASSPPGLAGGHEQYF. In nucleotides, the CDR3 is TGTGCCAGCTCACCACCGGGACTAGCGGGGGGGCACGAGCAGTACTTC.

This chain joins TRBV6-6 and TRBJ1-1, with D tentatively TRBD1 (6 bases). The germline CDR1 and CDR2 sequences are MNHNY and SVGAGI (reference sequence). The CDR3 loop spans 13 amino acids. Trimming took off 6 bases at V and 0 bases at J, with 8 bases between the two ends. This chain's CDR3 is CASRRDMNTEAFF. The DNA of the CDR3 is TGTGCCAGCAGACGGGACATGAACACTGAAGCTTTCTTT.

The chain recombines TRBV19 with TRBJ1-5, with 7 bases identical to TRBD1. Trimming removed 5 bases from V and 1 base from J; junction bases left unmatched: 11. Germline V CDR1 and CDR2: LNHDA, SQIVND (reference sequence). The length of the CDR3 is 17 residues. The CDR3 region is CASSGETGRGSNQPQHF. The CDR3 bases are TGTGCCAGTAGTGGGGAGACAGGGCGCGGGAGCAATCAGCCCCAGCATTTT.

This chain uses TRBV9 with TRBJ1-1; D is possibly TRBD1 (6 bases). The CDR3 is made up of 13 amino acids. V was pared by 3 bases and J by 5 bases, with 11 bases between. CDR1 and CDR2 from the germline V gene are SGDLS and YYNGEE. The CDR3 region has the DNA TGTGCCAGCAGCGCAACAGGGCGGACTGAAGCTTTCTTT. As protein: CASSATGRTEAFF.

The CDR3 region has the DNA TGCGCCAGCAGCTTGGTGGCAGGGGAACGAAACACCATATATTTT. Translation gives CASSLVAGERNTIYF. This chain joins TRBV5-1 and TRBJ1-3; maybe TRBD1 (6 bases). Trimming took off 0 bases at V and 5 bases at J, with 12 bases between the two ends. Germline V gene data show CDR1 as SGHRS and CDR2 as YFSETQ. The CDR3 runs to 15 residues.

The V and J genes are TRBV6-5 and TRBJ2-1; D is undetermined. Trimming took 5 bases from V and 0 from J, leaving 8 bases between them. There are 14 residues in the CDR3. Germline V CDR1 and CDR2: MNHEY, SVGAGI. The CDR3 DNA reads TGTGCCAGCAGTCGGAGCACCTCCTACAATGAGCAGTTCTTC. Amino acids: CASSRSTSYNEQFF.

Details on this clone: This same CDR3 is encoded by further DNA sequences in the sample. CDR3 sequence reads: CSVTPGQGGEQYF. DNA for the CDR3: TGCAGCGTAACACCGGGACAGGGCGGCGAGCAGTACTTC. V gene TRBV29-1 combines with J gene TRBJ2-7; 9 bases line up with TRBD1. With V trimmed by 6 bases and J by 6 bases, 9 bases remained unmatched. Germline CDR1 is SQVTM and CDR2 is ANQGSEA. This CDR3 is built from 13 residues.

V usage is TRBV5-8 and J usage is TRBJ2-3; 16 nucleotides line up with TRBD2. This CDR3 is built from 17 residues. Germline CDR1 is SGHTS and CDR2 is YDEGEE. V gave up 4 bases and J gave up 4 bases; unmatched junction bases: 6. CDR3 sequence: CASSRAGTSGGADTQYF. DNA of the CDR3: TGTGCCAGCAGCCGCGCCGGGACTAGCGGGGGGGCAGATACGCAGTATTTT.

The V call is TRBV7-2, the J call TRBJ2-7; 14 bases fit TRBD2. Germline V CDR1 and CDR2: SGHTA, FQGNSA. J was trimmed by 5 bases and V by 5 bases; bases with no gene match: 8. The CDR3 has 16 amino acids. Written as DNA, the CDR3 is TGTGCCAGCAGCCCAGGACTAGCGGGGGGCCGGGACGAGCAGTACTTC. As protein: CASSPGLAGGRDEQYF.

This rearrangement joins TRBV28 to TRBJ1-1, with TRBD1 identical over 9 bases. Germline CDR1 reads MDHEN; CDR2 reads SYDVKM. V shed 7 bases and J 5 bases; nucleotides not matched to a gene: 8. The CDR3 length is 14 residues. The CDR3 coding sequence is TGTGCCAGCATGCCGGGACAGGGATGGACTGAAGCTTTCTTT. This encodes CASMPGQGWTEAFF.

V is TRBV11-3 and J is TRBJ2-3, with D possibly being TRBD1 (6 bases). V shed 5 bases and J shed 6 bases, with 18 bases lying between them. Germline CDR1 is SGHNT and CDR2 is YENEEA. This CDR3 has 15 amino acids. CDR3: CASSTSGQVLDTQYF. The CDR3 DNA reads as TGTGCCAGCAGCACCTCGGGACAAGTCCTCGATACGCAGTATTTT.

As for this clone: Mismatch with germline at one junction end may stem from a read error. J is TRBJ1-5 and V is TRBV7-7, with 8 positions matching TRBD1. This CDR3 is 15 amino acids long. CDR1 is SSHAT, CDR2 FNYEAQ, per germline (reference sequence). CDR3 sequence (DNA): TGTGCTAGCAGCCCCACAGGGGGAATACATCAGCCCCAGCATTTT. Translating gives CASSPTGGIHQPQHF.

As DNA, the CDR3 is TGCGCCAGCAGCCAACAGGGTTGGACTGAAGCTTTCTTT. It translates to CASSQQGWTEAFF. The chain couples TRBV4-3 to TRBJ1-1; D possibly corresponds to TRBD1 (5 bases). V was cut by 2 bases and J by 5 bases, with 9 bases left in between. Germline CDR1 LGHNA, CDR2 YSLEER. CDR3 length: 13 residues.

This chain joins TRBV10-3 and TRBJ2-7, with 10 bases fitting TRBD2. With V trimmed by 6 bases and J by 5 bases, 7 bases remained unmatched. The germline CDR1 and CDR2 sequences are ENHRY and SYGVKD. The CDR3 is 14 residues long. The chain's CDR3 is CAIRLTSGANEQYF. Here the CDR3 DNA reads TGTGCCATCAGACTCACTAGCGGGGCAAACGAGCAGTACTTC.

The rearrangement joins TRBV6-5 to TRBJ1-2, with no clear D. V was pared by 0 bases and J by 5 bases, with 13 bases between. Germline loops: CDR1 MNHEY, CDR2 SVGAGI. The CDR3 runs to 15 residues. The chain's CDR3 is CASSYSLTDLYGYTF. In DNA form, the CDR3 reads TGTGCCAGCAGTTACTCGTTAACAGACCTGTATGGCTACACCTTC.

The chain employs TRBV4-3 and TRBJ2-3, with 15 positions matching TRBD2. The germline V gene has CDR1 LGHNA and CDR2 YSLEER. The CDR3 totals 19 residues. V dropped 2 bases and J dropped 0; count of bases not matched to a gene: 6. The CDR3 spells CASSQRRTSGGASTDTQYF. The CDR3 nucleotides are TGCGCCAGCAGCCAAAGAAGGACTAGCGGGGGGGCGAGCACAGATACGCAGTATTTT.

The chain is built from TRBV5-1 and TRBJ2-1, with TRBD1 matching 7 bases. The CDR3 runs to 15 residues. V was pared by 2 bases and J by 0 bases, with 2 bases of the junction left unmatched. Germline lookup yields CDR1 SGHRS and CDR2 YFSETQ. This chain's CDR3 is CASSFPGGSYNEQFF. CDR3 nucleotide sequence: TGCGCCAGCAGCTTTCCAGGGGGCTCCTACAATGAGCAGTTCTTC. The complete variable domain, with remaining parts taken from reference TRBV5-1 and TRBJ2-1, reads KAGVTQTPRYLIKTRGQQVTLSCSPISGHRSVSWYQQTPGQGLQFLFEYFSETQRNKGNFPGRFSGRQFSNSRSEMNVSTLELGDSALYLCASSFPGGSYNEQFFGPGTRLTVL.

The chain joins TRBV11-1 to TRBJ1-1, with a tentative D call TRBD1 (6 bases). Trimming cost V 1 base and J 1 base, with 13 bases left between them. The length of the CDR3 is 16 residues. From germline, CDR1 is SGHAT and CDR2 FQDESV (reference sequence). DNA of the CDR3: TGTGCCAGCAGCTTAGAGGGGGGGGCGCGGAACACTGAAGCTTTCTTT. It yields the protein CASSLEGGARNTEAFF.

This rearrangement joins TRBV7-2 to TRBJ2-2, with 7 positions matching TRBD2. Germline V gene data show CDR1 as SGHTA and CDR2 as FQGNSA. The CDR3 extends over 17 amino acids. V trimming: 1 base; J trimming: 1 base; junction bases outside the gene matches: 6. CDR3 loop: CASSLVALAVNTGELFF. CDR3 nucleotides: TGTGCCAGCAGCTTAGTTGCCCTAGCGGTGAACACCGGGGAGCTGTTTTTT.